Listed below are T cell receptor beta chains from one sample, sequenced in a study of T cell repertoires in cytomegalovirus infection. Their specific antigens are unknown. Each CDR3 protein gets one entry after TCRdb re-called the reads with MiXCR. The sample shows approximately 730,000 distinct CDR3 sequences, 33% of them seen only once. The source was cultured PBMCs, collected from culture after CMV antigen stimulation. These receptors originate from a human donor in good health (CMV status not recorded). Some clones in this sample may be carry-over from other donors' samples. Both conserved end residues are part of each CDR3. The order of the fields is D gene, J gene, V gene, clone size, CDR3 DNA, CDR3 protein. The D gene is left open where the match is weak. A clone size is listed for some rows: how often the clone was seen (once, few, many), or a class if it is expanded.

d_gene: .; j_gene: TRBJ1-1; v_gene: TRBV7-2; abundance: many; CDR3nt: TGTGCCAGCAGCCGACCACGGGGCGAAGCTTTCTTT; CDR3aa: CASSRPRGEAFF
d_gene: .; j_gene: TRBJ1-6; v_gene: TRBV27; abundance: .; CDR3nt: TGTGCCAGCAGCCTCGGAGGGCCCGGGTGGGGTTATAATTCACCCCTCCACTTT; CDR3aa: CASSLGGPGWGYNSPLHF
d_gene: TRBD2; j_gene: TRBJ2-2; v_gene: TRBV7-8; abundance: many; CDR3nt: TGTGCCAGCAGAGATAGCCTAGCGGGAGTTCCCGGGGAGCTGTTTTTT; CDR3aa: CASRDSLAGVPGELFF
d_gene: .; j_gene: TRBJ1-1; v_gene: TRBV7-2; abundance: few; CDR3nt: TGTGCCAGCAGGCGGGGCGGGACAACGAACACTGAAGCTTTCTTT; CDR3aa: CASRRGGTTNTEAFF
d_gene: TRBD2; j_gene: TRBJ2-1; v_gene: TRBV6-2/TRBV6-3; abundance: few; CDR3nt: TGTGCCAGCAGTAAACTAGCGGGAGGGCCAAATGAGCAGTTCTTC; CDR3aa: CASSKLAGGPNEQFF
d_gene: .; j_gene: TRBJ2-1; v_gene: TRBV5-4; abundance: .; CDR3nt: TGTGCCAGCAGCTTGGTGGAACAGCGTTTCGTCAATGAGCAGTTCTTC; CDR3aa: CASSLVEQRFVNEQFF
d_gene: .; j_gene: TRBJ2-2; v_gene: TRBV7-2; abundance: many; CDR3nt: TGTGCCAGCAGTTACTACGGGGAGCTGTTTTTT; CDR3aa: CASSYYGELFF
d_gene: .; j_gene: TRBJ2-1; v_gene: TRBV7-9; abundance: few; CDR3nt: TGTGCCAGCAGCTTCGAGCGCCACCCTCGCTACAATGAGCAGTTCTTC; CDR3aa: CASSFERHPRYNEQFF
d_gene: .; j_gene: TRBJ2-6; v_gene: TRBV6-5; abundance: .; CDR3nt: TGTGCCAGCAGCCCCGGTACCACCTCTGGGGCCAACGTCCTGACTTTC; CDR3aa: CASSPGTTSGANVLTF
d_gene: TRBD2; j_gene: TRBJ2-2; v_gene: TRBV6-2/TRBV6-3; abundance: .; CDR3nt: TGTGCCAGCAGTTACGCGGGGGCGAACACCGGGGAGCTGTTTTTT; CDR3aa: CASSYAGANTGELFF
d_gene: .; j_gene: TRBJ2-7; v_gene: TRBV29-1; abundance: once; CDR3nt: TGCAGCGTTGCCAGGAACTACGAGCAGTACTTC; CDR3aa: CSVARNYEQYF
d_gene: TRBD1; j_gene: TRBJ2-7; v_gene: TRBV6-2/TRBV6-3; abundance: .; CDR3nt: TGTGCCAGCAGTTTCGACAGGGAGTACTACGAGCAGTACTTC; CDR3aa: CASSFDREYYEQYF
d_gene: TRBD2; j_gene: TRBJ2-1; v_gene: TRBV29-1; abundance: few; CDR3nt: TGCAGCGTGGGACTAGCGGTTATCAATGAGCAGTTCTTC; CDR3aa: CSVGLAVINEQFF
d_gene: .; j_gene: TRBJ2-5; v_gene: TRBV6-1; abundance: few; CDR3nt: TGTGCCAGCAGTTACGGGGGGCTTGGAATGGAGACCCAGTACTTC; CDR3aa: CASSYGGLGMETQYF
d_gene: TRBD2; j_gene: TRBJ2-1; v_gene: TRBV6-1; abundance: once; CDR3nt: TGTGCCAGCAGTGATAGAGAGCGGGAGGGCCTGGAGCAGTTCTTC; CDR3aa: CASSDREREGLEQFF
d_gene: .; j_gene: TRBJ2-7; v_gene: TRBV7-6; abundance: .; CDR3nt: TGTGCCAGCAGCGTCACCGGGCTCGCTTCCTACGAGCAGTACTTC; CDR3aa: CASSVTGLASYEQYF
d_gene: .; j_gene: TRBJ1-2; v_gene: TRBV4-1; abundance: few; CDR3nt: TGCGCCAGCGCCCCCGGGGGATTGTCGGACTATGGCTACACCTTC; CDR3aa: CASAPGGLSDYGYTF
d_gene: TRBD1; j_gene: TRBJ2-7; v_gene: TRBV5-3; abundance: .; CDR3nt: TGTGCCAGCAGCGCTGGGACAGATCAAGGATACGAGCAGTACTTC; CDR3aa: CASSAGTDQGYEQYF
d_gene: .; j_gene: TRBJ1-1; v_gene: TRBV10-3; abundance: once; CDR3nt: TGTGCCATCAGTGAGTATGCCGGCGCTGAAGCTTTCTTT; CDR3aa: CAISEYAGAEAFF
d_gene: TRBD2; j_gene: TRBJ2-5; v_gene: TRBV7-2; abundance: many; CDR3nt: TGTGCCAGCAGCGTCCGGACTAGCGGTGGGGAAATGGGGACCCAGTACTTC; CDR3aa: CASSVRTSGGEMGTQYF
d_gene: .; j_gene: TRBJ1-4; v_gene: TRBV28; abundance: few; CDR3nt: TGTGCCAGCAGTGGAGATAGGAATGAAAAACTGTTTTTT; CDR3aa: CASSGDRNEKLFF
d_gene: .; j_gene: TRBJ1-1; v_gene: TRBV6-2/TRBV6-3; abundance: .; CDR3nt: TGTGCCAGCAGTTACGACGGCGGCAACACTGAAGCTTTCTTT; CDR3aa: CASSYDGGNTEAFF
d_gene: .; j_gene: TRBJ2-5; v_gene: TRBV6-1; abundance: .; CDR3nt: TGTGCCGGATCGAAGGGCCTAGAAGAGACCCAGTACTTC; CDR3aa: CAGSKGLEETQYF
d_gene: .; j_gene: TRBJ2-6; v_gene: TRBV6-5; abundance: .; CDR3nt: TGTGCCAGCAGTTACGCACAGGGCTTCGGGGCCAACGTCCTGACTTTC; CDR3aa: CASSYAQGFGANVLTF
d_gene: TRBD1; j_gene: TRBJ2-7; v_gene: TRBV6-2/TRBV6-3; abundance: .; CDR3nt: TGTGCCAGCAGCCAAGGGACAGGGGGCGAGCAGTACTTC; CDR3aa: CASSQGTGGEQYF
d_gene: TRBD2; j_gene: TRBJ2-7; v_gene: TRBV7-2; abundance: many; CDR3nt: TGTGCCAGCAGTCCCCCGGGACTAGCGGCCTCCTACGAGCAGTACTTC; CDR3aa: CASSPPGLAASYEQYF
d_gene: .; j_gene: TRBJ2-2; v_gene: TRBV7-2; abundance: few; CDR3nt: TGTGCCAGCAGCTTCCGCGGTGTGAACACCGGGGAGCTGTTTTTT; CDR3aa: CASSFRGVNTGELFF
d_gene: TRBD2; j_gene: TRBJ2-1; v_gene: TRBV15; abundance: .; CDR3nt: TGTGCCACCAGCAGAGTGCTAGCGGGAAATGAGCAGTTCTTC; CDR3aa: CATSRVLAGNEQFF
d_gene: .; j_gene: TRBJ2-1; v_gene: TRBV19; abundance: .; CDR3nt: TGTGCCAGTAGTACCCGGACTGTACCATCCCGGTGGTACAATGAGCAGTTCTTC; CDR3aa: CASSTRTVPSRWYNEQFF